Shown below are 22 T cell receptor beta chains from a single sample sequenced in a study of T cells in Graves' hyperthyroidism and ophthalmopathy. Authors of the study amplified TCR beta CDR3 regions from RNA transcripts. HTBI primers were used for first-round RT-PCR of the TCR CDR3. MiXCR, run by TCRdb on the multiplex PCR reads, gives a single entry per CDR3 protein. The sample has around 500,000 distinct CDR3 sequences; about 22% are singletons. Sequencing input: blood. These receptors came from a woman in her sixties or seventies with Graves' ophthalmopathy.

This clonotype turned up a few times. The junction differs from germline at one of its ends, possibly a read error. The rearrangement joins TRBV20-1 to TRBJ2-7, with D perhaps TRBD1 or TRBD2 (6 bases each). CDR3 length: 12 amino acids. Germline V gene lookup returns CDR1 DFQATT and CDR2 SNEGSKA (reference sequence). CDR3 region: CSAGEGGYEQYF. CDR3 nucleotide sequence: TGCAGTGCTGGAGAGGGGGGCTACGAGCAGTACTTC.

This clonotype was seen more than once but under ten times. The rearrangement links TRBV12-3 or TRBV12-4 to TRBJ2-7; D possibly corresponds to TRBD1 (6 bases). The length of the CDR3 is 13 residues. The germline V and J ends were trimmed by 5 bases and 3 bases, with 11 bases remaining between them. CDR3 region: CASSRNRVYEQYF. The CDR3 nucleotides read TGTGCCAGCAGTCGTAACAGGGTCTACGAGCAGTACTTC.

This clonotype was detected only a few times. This chain connects TRBV20-1 to TRBJ1-4, with D maybe TRBD1 (5 bases). The ends were cut back, 1 base at V and 7 bases at J, with 10 bases in the middle. The germline CDR1 and CDR2 sequences are DFQATT and SNEGSKA (reference sequence). This CDR3 has 13 amino acids. CDR3 sequence (DNA): TGCAGTGCTAGAGGGGGACGCGGTGAAAAACTGTTTTTT. Translation: CSARGGRGEKLFF.

This clonotype was found a few times. The V gene is TRBV6-1, the J gene TRBJ2-7; 7 bases map to TRBD2. The junction had 13 bases not matched to a gene; V was cut back by 5 bases and J by 6 bases. The CDR3 extends over 15 amino acids. Germline assignment: CDR1 MNHNS and CDR2 SASEGT. The CDR3 DNA reads as TGTGCCAGCAGTCGCCCTGGGGCGGGAGTAAGCGAGCAGTACTTC. Translation: CASSRPGAGVSEQYF.

This clonotype appeared a few times. The chain employs TRBV3-1 and TRBJ2-6, with D hard to call. Germline CDR1 reads LGHDT; CDR2 reads YNNKEL (reference sequence). The V and J ends lost 1 base and 2 bases respectively, with 3 bases between them. This CDR3 has 14 amino acids. CDR3 residues: CASSQGAGANVLTF. As DNA, the CDR3 is TGTGCCAGCAGCCAAGGGGCTGGGGCCAACGTCCTGACTTTC.

The rearrangement uses TRBV6-2 or TRBV6-3 and TRBJ2-3; possibly TRBD2 for D (5 bases). Germline-derived CDR1 and CDR2 are MNHEY and SVGEGT. The CDR3 covers 15 residues. The germline V and J ends were trimmed by 10 bases and 3 bases, with 20 bases remaining between them. The CDR3 bases are TGTGCCACAGCGGCGTCCCTACCATTGACAGATACGCAGTATTTT. Its protein product is CATAASLPLTDTQYF.

J is TRBJ2-1 and V is TRBV9, with 7 bases identical to TRBD2. With 3 bases clipped from V and 2 bases from J, the junction kept 5 bases outside the gene matches. Germline V lookup: CDR1 SGDLS, CDR2 YYNGEE. This CDR3 comprises 15 residues. The CDR3 region has the DNA TGTGCCAGCAGCGCCGCGGGAGACACCTACAATGAGCAGTTCTTC. This gives the protein CASSAAGDTYNEQFF.

In this sample, this clonotype turned up a few times. The chain is built from TRBV19 and TRBJ2-3, with D uncertain. Germline loops: CDR1 LNHDA, CDR2 SQIVND (reference sequence). This CDR3 is 15 amino acids long. V was pared by 3 bases and J by 1 base, with 11 bases between. This CDR3 is CASSIPRGGTDTQYF. DNA of the CDR3: TGTGCCAGTAGTATCCCCCGTGGCGGCACAGATACGCAGTATTTT.

This clonotype was counted many times. The chain uses TRBV11-2 and TRBJ2-1, with D tentatively TRBD1 (5 bases). The ends were cut back, 2 bases at V and 9 bases at J, with 14 bases in the middle. Germline V gene data show CDR1 as SGHAT and CDR2 as FQNNGV. CDR3 length equals 14 residues. Written as DNA, the CDR3 is TGTGCCAGCAGCTTAAGTATCAGGGTGACTGAGCAGTTCTTC. Translating gives CASSLSIRVTEQFF.

The rearrangement links TRBV11-2 to TRBJ2-7; 12 bases line up with TRBD1. Germline V gene data show CDR1 as SGHAT and CDR2 as FQNNGV. Trimming cost V 5 bases and J 4 bases; bases outside gene matches: 12. This CDR3 has 17 amino acids. The CDR3 loop reads CASSLSYRGQGAYEQYF. The DNA for the CDR3 is TGTGCCAGCAGCCTTTCCTACAGGGGACAGGGGGCGTACGAGCAGTACTTC.

This clonotype was observed a handful of times. This chain joins TRBV7-9 and TRBJ2-1, with TRBD2 identical over 8 bases. CDR3 length: 19 amino acids. Germline V CDR1 and CDR2: SEHNR, FQNEAQ (reference sequence). The V gene end was trimmed by 0 bases and the J gene end by 2 bases; junction bases not matched to a gene: 12. The CDR3 is CASSLAHGSGRLTYNEQFF. The CDR3 DNA reads TGTGCCAGCAGCTTAGCCCACGGGAGCGGGAGATTAACCTACAATGAGCAGTTCTTC.

The V and J genes are TRBV12-3 or TRBV12-4 and TRBJ1-5; 8 positions match TRBD1. V gave up 3 bases and J gave up 3 bases; unmatched junction bases: 10. This CDR3 contains 17 residues. The CDR3 nucleotides are TGTGCCAGCAGTTTGTGGGCAGGGGGCGCGATCAATCAGCCCCAGCATTTT. Translation gives CASSLWAGGAINQPQHF.

In this sample, this clonotype turned up a few times. J is TRBJ1-1 and V is TRBV30; 10 bases are shared with TRBD1. J was trimmed by 3 bases and V by 3 bases; bases with no gene match: 7. CDR1 is GTSNPN and CDR2 is SVGIG in the germline V gene (reference sequence). The CDR3 totals 15 residues. The CDR3 DNA is TGTGCCTGGAGCCGACAGGGGGCGAAGGACACTGAAGCTTTCTTT. Translating gives CAWSRQGAKDTEAFF.

V is TRBV27 and J is TRBJ2-7; 7 nucleotides agree with TRBD2. In germline, CDR1 is MNHEY, CDR2 SMNVEV (reference sequence). The CDR3 contains 15 residues. Trimming removed 4 bases from V and 2 bases from J; junction bases left unmatched: 8. CDR3 sequence: CASSSLAATPYEQYF. CDR3 DNA sequence: TGTGCCAGCAGTTCCCTAGCGGCGACTCCCTACGAGCAGTACTTC.

V and J are TRBV12-3 or TRBV12-4 and TRBJ2-2; TRBD1 matches at 8 bases. The CDR3 length is 15 residues. The junction had 4 bases not matched to a gene; V was cut back by 6 bases and J by 1 base. CDR3 nucleotides: TGTGCCAGCAGCAACGGACAGGGGAACACCGGGGAGCTGTTTTTT. Its protein product is CASSNGQGNTGELFF.

The J gene is TRBJ2-7, the V gene TRBV7-9; 14 bases fit TRBD2. CDR3 length: 15 residues. Losses at the gene ends were 2 bases for V and 6 bases for J; bases not matched to a gene: 3. The germline CDR1 and CDR2 sequences are SEHNR and FQNEAQ (reference sequence). The CDR3 is CASSLRTSGRCEQYF. The CDR3 DNA is TGTGCCAGCAGCTTACGGACTAGCGGGAGGTGCGAGCAGTACTTC.

This clonotype was found many times. The genes are TRBV27 and TRBJ2-7; 10 bases match TRBD1. The J segment lost 6 bases and the V segment lost 6 bases, leaving 8 bases of the junction unmatched. The CDR3 contains 14 residues. Germline V gives CDR1 MNHEY, CDR2 SMNVEV (reference sequence). CDR3 loop: CASRPRTGGLEQYF. The CDR3 DNA reads as TGTGCCAGCAGACCACGGACAGGGGGTCTCGAGCAGTACTTC.

In this sample, this clonotype turned up a few times. DNA for the CDR3: TGTGCCTGGAGTGATAGGGTCTACGAGCAGTACTTC. Translated, it gives CAWSDRVYEQYF. The rearrangement links TRBV30 to TRBJ2-7; no definite D call. Germline values: CDR1 GTSNPN, CDR2 SVGIG (reference sequence). Deletions cut 1 base from V and 3 bases from J, with 7 bases between. The CDR3 contains 12 residues.

V is TRBV10-3 and J is TRBJ2-1, with D possibly TRBD1 on 6 matching bases. Germline CDR1 ENHRY, CDR2 SYGVKD. The CDR3 is 15 residues long. V shed 4 bases and J shed 4 bases, with 14 bases lying between them. CDR3 sequence (DNA): TGTGCCATCAGTGCTCGACAGGTCGGGTACAATGAGCAGTTCTTC. Translated: CAISARQVGYNEQFF.

CDR3 sequence (DNA): TGCGCCAGCAGCCAAGGGGGTAGCGACCAAGAGACCCAGTACTTC. Amino acids: CASSQGGSDQETQYF. The V and J genes are TRBV4-3 and TRBJ2-5, with TRBD2 as a possible D gene (5 bases). The CDR3 runs 15 residues. Germline V CDR1 and CDR2: LGHNA, YSLEER. The ends were cut back, 1 base at V and 0 bases at J, with 9 bases in the middle.

This chain uses TRBV12-5 with TRBJ2-7; D is perhaps TRBD1 or TRBD2 (5 bases each). V lost 2 bases to trimming and J lost 1 base, with 12 bases between them. This CDR3 spans 15 amino acids. Germline loops: CDR1 LGHNT, CDR2 FRNRAP. The CDR3 DNA reads as TGTGCTAGTGGTTTGCCAAAGAGGGGATCCTACGAGCAGTACTTC. Translating it yields CASGLPKRGSYEQYF.

This clonotype was seen repeatedly, ten times or more. V is TRBV7-2 and J is TRBJ1-2, with no clear D. The CDR3 sequence is 12 residues long. Germline assignment: CDR1 SGHTA and CDR2 FQGNSA. Trimming pared 6 bases from V and 4 bases from J, leaving 9 bases between. The CDR3 DNA reads TGTGCCAGCAGTCCTCCCTCCTATGGCTACACCTTC. It specifies CASSPPSYGYTF.